These T cell receptor beta chains were read from a single sample in a study of T-cell memory formation after mild COVID-19. TCRdb processed the 5' RACE reads anew with MiXCR; each CDR3 protein has one entry. This table holds 450,000 to 650,000 distinct CDR3 sequences, roughly 17% found once. The sample consisted of PBMCs or a T cell subset sorted from them (not recorded which). The receptors derive from an adult woman who had mild COVID-19 (a few samples of this study predate the infection). Cell type and time point are not known. Both conserved end residues are part of each CDR3. A D gene is named only where the DNA matches it firmly. Not all rows give a size; the values are once, few, many and, for expanded clones, a class.

J | size | D | V | DNA | CDR3
TRBJ2-2 | - | TRBD1 | TRBV5-6 | TGTGCCAGCAACCCTACAGGGGGCAGGGCCGGGGAGCTGTTTTTT | CASNPTGGRAGELFF
TRBJ2-5 | - | - | TRBV2 | TGTGCCAACCGGGACAACCAAGAGACCCAGTACTTC | CANRDNQETQYF
TRBJ2-3 | few | - | TRBV19 | TGTGCCAGTAGTATTGGGATCCACAGGGATAGCACAGATACGCAGTATTTT | CASSIGIHRDSTDTQYF
TRBJ2-7 | - | TRBD2 | TRBV6-2/TRBV6-3 | TGTGCCAGCAGTGGGACTAGCGGGAACGAGCAGTACTTC | CASSGTSGNEQYF
TRBJ1-1 | many | - | TRBV12-3/TRBV12-4 | TGTGCCAGCAGTTATTCGGGGGGCACTGAAGCTTTCTTT | CASSYSGGTEAFF
TRBJ2-1 | few | TRBD2 | TRBV7-7 | TGTGCTAGCAGCTCAGCGGGAGGGCCCATGGATGAGCAGTTCTTC | CASSSAGGPMDEQFF
TRBJ2-5 | few | - | TRBV12-3/TRBV12-4 | TGTGCCAGCGGCCTGAGGAGCAGGGGAGGAGAGACCCAGTACTTC | CASGLRSRGGETQYF
TRBJ2-7 | few | TRBD2 | TRBV9 | TGTGCCAGCAGCGTAGGTAGCGGGATAATCTACGAGCAGTACTTC | CASSVGSGIIYEQYF
TRBJ2-7 | few | TRBD2 | TRBV11-2 | TGTGCCAGCAGCATACTAGCGGGGGCCCCTAGGAACGAGCAGTACTTC | CASSILAGAPRNEQYF
TRBJ2-3 | - | TRBD1 | TRBV7-9 | TGTGCCAGCAGCTCTCGACAGGGGGGGGGAGATACGCAGTATTTT | CASSSRQGGGDTQYF
TRBJ1-1 | few | TRBD1 | TRBV6-1 | TGTGCCAGCATACACCGGGACAGGGACACTGAGGCTTTCTTT | CASIHRDRDTEAFF
TRBJ2-3 | - | - | TRBV11-1 | TGTGCCAGCAGCCTGAGCGGGTACCCCCCAGATACGCAGTATTTT | CASSLSGYPPDTQYF
TRBJ1-2 | many | - | TRBV7-6 | TGTGCCAGCAGCTCGGGGACGGTCTATGGCTACACCTTC | CASSSGTVYGYTF
TRBJ1-2 | few | TRBD1 | TRBV3-1 | TGTGCCAGCAGCCAAGGTTCGAGGGGGCACGGCTATGGCTACACCTTC | CASSQGSRGHGYGYTF
TRBJ2-7 | - | - | TRBV3-1 | TGTGCCAGCAGCCCATTGGACAGCCACGAGCAGTACTTC | CASSPLDSHEQYF
TRBJ2-1 | - | - | TRBV7-3 | TGTGCCAGCAGCCCCCTCGGAACGTTTGAGAGCTCCTACAATGAGCAGTTCTTC | CASSPLGTFESSYNEQFF
TRBJ1-2 | - | - | TRBV3-1 | TGTGCCAGCAGCCAGAGGGGGTCTAACTATGGCTACACCTTC | CASSQRGSNYGYTF
TRBJ2-3 | - | - | TRBV4-1 | TGCGCCAGCAGCCAAGAGCAAAGGACGCGCTCAGATACGCAGTATTTT | CASSQEQRTRSDTQYF
TRBJ2-3 | - | TRBD2 | TRBV7-9 | TGTGCCAGCAGCCCCTATTCGACTAGCGGGGAGGATACGCAGTATTTT | CASSPYSTSGEDTQYF
TRBJ2-5 | many | - | TRBV5-1 | TGCGCCAGCAGCTTGGGGGGGCAAGAGACCCAGTACTTC | CASSLGGQETQYF
TRBJ2-1 | - | - | TRBV6-5 | TGTGCCAGCAGTTACAGGGTGGCGGATTACAATGAGCAGTTCTTC | CASSYRVADYNEQFF
TRBJ2-5 | few | - | TRBV7-9 | TGTGCCAGCAGCACGACTGGGCGGGGGCCCCAAGAGACCCAGTACTTC | CASSTTGRGPQETQYF
TRBJ2-1 | - | TRBD2 | TRBV7-9 | TGTGCCAGCAGCCACGGGGGGTTATCCTACAATGAGCAGTTCTTC | CASSHGGLSYNEQFF
TRBJ2-5 | - | TRBD2 | TRBV12-3/TRBV12-4 | TGTGCCAGGGGTTTGCGGGAGGGGAAAGAGACCCAGTACTTC | CARGLREGKETQYF
TRBJ2-7 | few | - | TRBV7-2 | TGTGCCAGCAGCTTAGAGCTAGCTCGGGAGCAGTACTTC | CASSLELAREQYF